Here is one TCR beta chain with its context. Its antigen is not identified. Trimming shortened V by 1 base and J by 0 bases, and 10 bases separated the two germline ends. Per germline, CDR1 LGHDT and CDR2 YNNKEL (reference sequence). The CDR3 totals 16 residues. Data came from immunoSEQ multiplex PCR; TCRdb stores just in-frame clones and leaves some out. The table has over 25,000 clones, around 92% seen once. This entry comes from a study of T cell responses to AZD1222 COVID-19 vaccine. Findings and caveats of the study: CD4 TCRs associated with vaccination spanned spike, dominating at 160-218 and 743-854. The breadth and depth of Spike-specific TCRs increased once two AZD1222 doses had been given.

Second-dose recipients at about 4 or about 12 weeks were treated as one pooled group. The rearrangement joins TRBV3-1 (or the pseudogene TRBV3-2) to TRBJ1-3; D is unclear. The TCR was taken from an adult who received the AZD1222 COVID-19 vaccine. Sequencing was performed on peripheral blood, taken 28 days after the second AZD1222 dose. The CDR3 loop reads CASSQGGLDSGNTIYF. CDR3 bases: TGTGCCAGCAGCCAAGGAGGGCTCGACTCTGGAAACACCATATATTTT.